A selection of T cell receptor beta chains follows, all from one sample in a study of response to subunit inactivated influenza vaccine. A single record per CDR3 protein comes from TCRdb applying MiXCR to the RT-PCR reads. There are about 800,000 distinct CDR3 sequences in the sample; around 20% occur only once, and 10% to 13% lies in the top ten. This sample comprised PBMCs from blood, obtained 5 days after vaccination. The source of these receptors is a man between 45 and 60 years old who received an inactivated influenza vaccine. Both conserved end residues are part of each CDR3. A D gene is named only where the DNA matches it firmly. For some rows the clone size is stated as once, few or many, or as a class when expanded; others skip it.

clone size: few
V gene: TRBV12-3/TRBV12-4
J gene: TRBJ2-7
D gene: -
CDR3 DNA: TGTGCCAGCAGTTTTGGACAGACTTCCTACGAGCAGTACTTC
CDR3 protein: CASSFGQTSYEQYF

clone size: -
V gene: TRBV5-1
J gene: TRBJ2-1
D gene: TRBD2
CDR3 DNA: TGCGCCAGCAGCTTTACTAGCGTTGACTACAATGAGCAGTTCTTC
CDR3 protein: CASSFTSVDYNEQFF

clone size: -
V gene: TRBV24-1
J gene: TRBJ2-2
D gene: -
CDR3 DNA: TGTGCCACCCTTTTGGACAGCACCGGGGAGCTGTTTTTT
CDR3 protein: CATLLDSTGELFF

clone size: -
V gene: TRBV7-2
J gene: TRBJ2-3
D gene: -
CDR3 DNA: TGTGCCAGCAGCTTTACCCTTCTGGGGACAGATACGCAGTATTTT
CDR3 protein: CASSFTLLGTDTQYF

clone size: few
V gene: TRBV27
J gene: TRBJ2-7
D gene: -
CDR3 DNA: TGTGCCAGCAGTATAACTTATGCCTACGAGCAGTACTTC
CDR3 protein: CASSITYAYEQYF

clone size: few
V gene: TRBV5-5
J gene: TRBJ1-5
D gene: -
CDR3 DNA: TGTGCCAGCAGCTTGGCCCAGGGTGGTCAGCCCCAGCATTTT
CDR3 protein: CASSLAQGGQPQHF

clone size: few
V gene: TRBV7-9
J gene: TRBJ1-4
D gene: -
CDR3 DNA: TGTGCCAGCAGCTTCTCGGGGAGTACCAAACTGTTTTTT
CDR3 protein: CASSFSGSTKLFF

clone size: -
V gene: TRBV10-3
J gene: TRBJ1-5
D gene: -
CDR3 DNA: TGTGCCATCAGTGAGTCTCCCCCTTATAGCAATCAGCCCCAGCATTTT
CDR3 protein: CAISESPPYSNQPQHF

clone size: -
V gene: TRBV5-4
J gene: TRBJ2-3
D gene: -
CDR3 DNA: TGTGCCAGCAGCCAGCCCGCCTCGGGGCCAGATACGCAGTATTTT
CDR3 protein: CASSQPASGPDTQYF

clone size: many
V gene: TRBV6-1
J gene: TRBJ1-6
D gene: TRBD1
CDR3 DNA: TGTGCCAGCAGCAACCTTCCGGGACAGGGGCATTCACCCCTCCACTTT
CDR3 protein: CASSNLPGQGHSPLHF

clone size: -
V gene: TRBV28
J gene: TRBJ1-5
D gene: TRBD1
CDR3 DNA: TGTGCCAGCAGTCTAACAGGGGGCGTAAATCAGCCCCAGCATTTT
CDR3 protein: CASSLTGGVNQPQHF

clone size: -
V gene: TRBV24-1
J gene: TRBJ2-2
D gene: TRBD1
CDR3 DNA: TGTGCCACCAGTGATCCCCGGACAGGGTTAACCGGGGAGCTGTTTTTT
CDR3 protein: CATSDPRTGLTGELFF

clone size: -
V gene: TRBV5-1
J gene: TRBJ1-4
D gene: -
CDR3 DNA: TGCGCCAGCAGCTTGGAGGCAGGGTATGAAAAACTGTTTTTT
CDR3 protein: CASSLEAGYEKLFF

clone size: few
V gene: TRBV5-1
J gene: TRBJ2-3
D gene: TRBD2
CDR3 DNA: TGCGCCAGCAGACTGCGGGGGACGCGCACAGATACGCAGTATTTT
CDR3 protein: CASRLRGTRTDTQYF

clone size: -
V gene: TRBV7-9
J gene: TRBJ2-3
D gene: TRBD2
CDR3 DNA: TGTGCCAGCAGCGTATGGACTAGCGGGGTAGATACGCAGTATTTT
CDR3 protein: CASSVWTSGVDTQYF

clone size: many
V gene: TRBV20-1
J gene: TRBJ1-6
D gene: -
CDR3 DNA: TGCAGTGCTAGAGATCGGACGTTCAATTCACCCCTCCACTTT
CDR3 protein: CSARDRTFNSPLHF

clone size: few
V gene: TRBV10-2
J gene: TRBJ2-7
D gene: -
CDR3 DNA: TGCGCCAGCAGTGAGCACAGATCCTACGAGCAGTACTTC
CDR3 protein: CASSEHRSYEQYF

clone size: many
V gene: TRBV29-1
J gene: TRBJ1-5
D gene: TRBD1
CDR3 DNA: TGCAGCGTTGAGGACAGGGGGAGCAATCAGCCCCAGCATTTT
CDR3 protein: CSVEDRGSNQPQHF

clone size: -
V gene: TRBV28
J gene: TRBJ2-5
D gene: -
CDR3 DNA: TGTGCCAGCAGTTTTACGGGTTCAATTGAGACCCAGTACTTC
CDR3 protein: CASSFTGSIETQYF

clone size: few
V gene: TRBV6-2/TRBV6-3
J gene: TRBJ2-5
D gene: -
CDR3 DNA: TGTGCCAGCAGTCGAATGGGAGAGACCCAGTACTTC
CDR3 protein: CASSRMGETQYF

clone size: few
V gene: TRBV7-2
J gene: TRBJ2-1
D gene: TRBD2
CDR3 DNA: TGTGCCAGCAGCTTAGGTGGACTAGCGAGATACAATGAGCAGTTCTTC
CDR3 protein: CASSLGGLARYNEQFF

clone size: -
V gene: TRBV19
J gene: TRBJ2-4
D gene: TRBD2
CDR3 DNA: TGTGCCAGTAGTATAGATGGTCCAGCGGGAGGAGGCGAAAACATTCAGTACTTC
CDR3 protein: CASSIDGPAGGGENIQYF

clone size: few
V gene: TRBV20-1
J gene: TRBJ2-5
D gene: TRBD2
CDR3 DNA: TGCAGTGCTATCGGACTAGGAGAGACCCAGTACTTC
CDR3 protein: CSAIGLGETQYF

clone size: -
V gene: TRBV7-9
J gene: TRBJ2-7
D gene: TRBD2
CDR3 DNA: TGTGCCAGCAGCATCTTCGGGACTAGATCCTACGAGCAGTACTTC
CDR3 protein: CASSIFGTRSYEQYF

clone size: few
V gene: TRBV7-9
J gene: TRBJ1-4
D gene: TRBD1
CDR3 DNA: TGTGCCAGCAGCAGCCGGACAGGGGATACGGAAAAACTGTTTTTT
CDR3 protein: CASSSRTGDTEKLFF

clone size: few
V gene: TRBV14
J gene: TRBJ2-1
D gene: TRBD2
CDR3 DNA: TGTGCCAGCGCCCCGGGACTACTATACAATGAGCAGTTCTTC
CDR3 protein: CASAPGLLYNEQFF

clone size: few
V gene: TRBV21-1
J gene: TRBJ2-1
D gene: -
CDR3 DNA: TGTGCCAGCTTCCCCCCTAGCGGTTACAATGAGCAGTTCTTC
CDR3 protein: CASFPPSGYNEQFF

clone size: -
V gene: TRBV20-1
J gene: TRBJ1-6
D gene: TRBD1
CDR3 DNA: TGCAGTGCTAGACGACAGGGGTTTAATTCACCCCTCCACTTT
CDR3 protein: CSARRQGFNSPLHF

clone size: few
V gene: TRBV4-3
J gene: TRBJ1-6
D gene: -
CDR3 DNA: TGCGCCAGCAGCCAGGAGGGGTTCGTTTATAATTCACCCCTCCACTTT
CDR3 protein: CASSQEGFVYNSPLHF

clone size: -
V gene: TRBV12-3/TRBV12-4
J gene: TRBJ2-7
D gene: TRBD1
CDR3 DNA: TGTGCCAGCAGCTCCGGGACAGCCGAGCAGTACTTC
CDR3 protein: CASSSGTAEQYF

clone size: few
V gene: TRBV4-3
J gene: TRBJ2-4
D gene: TRBD2
CDR3 DNA: TGCGCCAGCAGCCAAGGGTTAGCGGGAGGTCTAGCCAAAAACATTCAGTACTTC
CDR3 protein: CASSQGLAGGLAKNIQYF

clone size: -
V gene: TRBV28
J gene: TRBJ1-2
D gene: -
CDR3 DNA: TGTGCCAGCAGTTTCCGCCAGGGGTACTATGGCTACACCTTC
CDR3 protein: CASSFRQGYYGYTF

clone size: once
V gene: TRBV15
J gene: TRBJ2-5
D gene: -
CDR3 DNA: TGTGCCACCAGCAGAGGGGGTCTGCTCCAAGAGACCCAGTACTTC
CDR3 protein: CATSRGGLLQETQYF

clone size: -
V gene: TRBV11-2
J gene: TRBJ1-2
D gene: -
CDR3 DNA: TGTGCCAGCAGCTACTCCCGAGGGGACGGCTACACCTTC
CDR3 protein: CASSYSRGDGYTF

clone size: few
V gene: TRBV6-6
J gene: TRBJ1-5
D gene: -
CDR3 DNA: TGTGCCAGCAGTTACTCGGAACAGCCCCAGCATTTT
CDR3 protein: CASSYSEQPQHF

clone size: few
V gene: TRBV12-3/TRBV12-4
J gene: TRBJ2-7
D gene: -
CDR3 DNA: TGTGCCAGCAGTTGGGGACCGGTCTACGAGCAGTACTTC
CDR3 protein: CASSWGPVYEQYF

clone size: -
V gene: TRBV7-2
J gene: TRBJ1-1
D gene: -
CDR3 DNA: TGTGCCAGCAGCTTAGGGGGGCCTCGCACTGAAGCTTTCTTT
CDR3 protein: CASSLGGPRTEAFF

clone size: few
V gene: TRBV6-1
J gene: TRBJ2-5
D gene: -
CDR3 DNA: TGTGCCAGCAGCAGCAGGGGGGCTAGCGGAACGGGTTGGCAAGAGACCCAGTACTTC
CDR3 protein: CASSSRGASGTGWQETQYF

clone size: -
V gene: TRBV25-1
J gene: TRBJ2-2
D gene: -
CDR3 DNA: TGTGCCAGCAGTGATGGGCAGTCGAACACCGGGGAGCTGTTTTTT
CDR3 protein: CASSDGQSNTGELFF

clone size: -
V gene: TRBV7-2
J gene: TRBJ2-1
D gene: TRBD2
CDR3 DNA: TGTGCCAGCAGCTTAGCGCCGGGAGGTGTCTACAATGAGCAGTTCTTC
CDR3 protein: CASSLAPGGVYNEQFF

clone size: -
V gene: TRBV6-2/TRBV6-3
J gene: TRBJ2-5
D gene: -
CDR3 DNA: TGTGCCAGCAGTTACCTATCGGGAGTGCTTGAGGAGACCCAGTACTTC
CDR3 protein: CASSYLSGVLEETQYF

clone size: many
V gene: TRBV12-3/TRBV12-4
J gene: TRBJ1-4
D gene: TRBD1
CDR3 DNA: TGTGCCAGCAGCCCTAATTATGGGACAGTGAATGAAAAACTGTTTTTT
CDR3 protein: CASSPNYGTVNEKLFF

clone size: -
V gene: TRBV4-3
J gene: TRBJ2-7
D gene: -
CDR3 DNA: TGCGCCAGCAGCCAAGAGACCGCAAGCGAGCAGTACTTC
CDR3 protein: CASSQETASEQYF

clone size: -
V gene: TRBV30
J gene: TRBJ2-1
D gene: TRBD2
CDR3 DNA: TGTGCCTGGGACTCCGGGACTAGCGGGGTCAATGAGCAGTTCTTC
CDR3 protein: CAWDSGTSGVNEQFF

clone size: many
V gene: TRBV20-1
J gene: TRBJ2-3
D gene: -
CDR3 DNA: TGCAGTGCTAGGGACGGCGGGAAGGATACGCAGTATTTT
CDR3 protein: CSARDGGKDTQYF

clone size: -
V gene: TRBV29-1
J gene: TRBJ1-5
D gene: TRBD1
CDR3 DNA: TGCAGCGTTCGAGAGGGGGCAAATAGCAATCAGCCCCAGCATTTT
CDR3 protein: CSVREGANSNQPQHF

clone size: -
V gene: TRBV20-1
J gene: TRBJ2-7
D gene: -
CDR3 DNA: TGCAGTGCTAGAGACGGCGGTGGGCACGAGCAGTACTTC
CDR3 protein: CSARDGGGHEQYF

clone size: -
V gene: TRBV5-1
J gene: TRBJ1-1
D gene: TRBD1
CDR3 DNA: TGCGCCAGCAACGCAGGGGGCACGGACACTGAAGCTTTCTTT
CDR3 protein: CASNAGGTDTEAFF

clone size: once
V gene: TRBV30
J gene: TRBJ2-2
D gene: -
CDR3 DNA: TGTGCCTGGAGTGTAACCACTTTCACCGGGGAGCTGTTTTTT
CDR3 protein: CAWSVTTFTGELFF

clone size: -
V gene: TRBV7-2
J gene: TRBJ2-2
D gene: TRBD2
CDR3 DNA: TGTGCCAGCAGCTTAGAAGCGGGGCAGGTCGGGGAGCTGTTTTTT
CDR3 protein: CASSLEAGQVGELFF

clone size: few
V gene: TRBV6-5
J gene: TRBJ2-5
D gene: TRBD1
CDR3 DNA: TGTGCCAGCAGTTCGGACAGGGGGCGAAGGGAGACCCAGTACTTC
CDR3 protein: CASSSDRGRRETQYF

clone size: -
V gene: TRBV7-8
J gene: TRBJ2-5
D gene: -
CDR3 DNA: TGTGCCAGCAGCGCCGGCCGCTGGGGCCAAGAGACCCAGTACTTC
CDR3 protein: CASSAGRWGQETQYF

clone size: once
V gene: TRBV18
J gene: TRBJ2-7
D gene: TRBD2
CDR3 DNA: TGTGCCAGCTCCCAAACTAGCGACTTTACCGAGCAGTACTTC
CDR3 protein: CASSQTSDFTEQYF

clone size: -
V gene: TRBV7-9
J gene: TRBJ1-1
D gene: TRBD1
CDR3 DNA: TGTGCCAGCAGCTCTCCTGACAGGGGGAACACTGAAGCTTTCTTT
CDR3 protein: CASSSPDRGNTEAFF

clone size: -
V gene: TRBV6-2/TRBV6-3
J gene: TRBJ2-7
D gene: -
CDR3 DNA: TGTGCCAGCAGTTACTCCCTGAGCGACTACGAGCAGTACTTC
CDR3 protein: CASSYSLSDYEQYF

clone size: -
V gene: TRBV20-1
J gene: TRBJ2-5
D gene: -
CDR3 DNA: TGCAGTGCCCCCGTAGGGTCGGGGTATGAGACCCAGTACTTC
CDR3 protein: CSAPVGSGYETQYF